This T cell receptor (beta chain) stems from a study of HIV-infected children after antiretroviral therapy interruption (dated by TCRdb to between 2018 and 2021). Context from the whole study: The study included eight children, four on planned treatment interruption and four on continuous treatment, and all eight had a CD4+ count above 500 and a viral load below 50 copies/ml. Median age was roughly 9.9 years in the interruption group and roughly 8 years in the continuous treatment group. Exposure to EBV and CMV had been recorded for most participating children. For the interruption arm, samples were taken at week 0, at week 12, at the end of interruption (week 24 or 48), and roughly 3 years after the study ended. In the continuous-treatment arm, samples from corresponding weeks 0, 48 and 150 were analyzed. Alongside thymic output measurements, TCR repertoires of children on planned treatment interruption were compared with TCR repertoires of children on continuous antiretroviral treatment. The paper's findings and limits, for the study overall: Sorted CD45RA+ naive cells might include minor non-naive CD45RA+ populations such as EMRA or stem memory cells. The naive CD4+ Gini coefficient rose by the end of treatment interruption, suggesting clonal expansion, and returned to baseline by 3 years. The low number of patients is regarded as a limitation, and the data should be interpreted with caution. In the naive CD4+ repertoires of PTI patients, CDR3 sharing between time points dropped after the start of interruption, while many sequences were shared between the end of interruption and 3 years later.

CDR1 and CDR2, looked up from the germline V gene (reference sequence), are WNHNN and SYGVQD. Trimming takes 2 bases from V and 5 bases from J, and the germline ends sit 2 bases apart. Spanning cysteine to phenylalanine, the CDR3 consists of 11 amino acids. Only the CDR3 part of the read is kept: 33 bases, read in frame from the first base. Ten or more counts support this clonotype. It has no known antigen specificity. There are no base qualities to consult, and no much larger clone falls within one base. The sample's treatment or condition, from its label and the paper: PENTA 11 planned treatment interruption arm or continuous ART arm. Children from the United Kingdom aged 2 to 15 years who had been given at least three-drug ART for at least 24 weeks were enrolled as participants. Cryopreserved PBMCs containing at least 5 million viable cells were required, and a handful of candidate patients were excluded because of low viable PBMC yield. Using a FACSAria III cell sorter, naive CD4+ CD45RA+ CD45RO- T cells were FACS-sorted out of thawed PBMCs. The sorted cells were fixed, and RNA was then extracted with the RNeasy FFPE kit and afterward with the RNeasy Micro kit.

The protocol used for the library was 3' RACE. To correct PCR amplification bias, TCR libraries were generated from RNA with a 3' RACE protocol that used unique molecular identifiers. As many as 12 amplicon libraries were pooled and then sequenced on an Illumina MiSeq using v2 2x250 paired-end chemistry. On the study's bioinformatics: Reads were processed with Decombinator to assign V and J genes and CDR3, with barcode-based error and PCR bias correction. Repertoires were subsampled to equal depth before Gini coefficient calculation using the R ineq package. CDR3 similarity was assessed with GLIPH, Hamming distance and a shared triplet metric. The public reads were run again by TCRdb, first through fastp at Q25 and then through MiXCR, and only productive beta chains were kept. CDR3 protein sequences are deduplicated, and each keeps its most common genes and DNA. The V and J calls come from TCRdb's annotation, not from the publication. For this sample the table gives more than 75,000 distinct CDR3 sequences, of which roughly 6.7% were detected only once. The ten largest make up around 1.1% of the sample.

Sequencing used CD45RA+ CD4+ T cells from PBMCs, pooled from several time points, obtained from a donor given antiretroviral therapy, either interrupted or continuous. The cell subset or site label, read with the paper, signifies: naive CD4+ CD45RA+ CD45RO- T cells. The sequence came from a pool of human donors with HIV. The rearranged segments are TRBV10-1 and TRBJ2-3; the D gene is not confidently resolved. The DNA sequence reads TGCGCCAGCAGTGAGGGAGATACGCAGTATTTT. This yields the protein CASSEGDTQYF.